The present T cell receptor (beta chain) was sequenced within a study of STAT3 mutations in large granular lymphocyte leukemia (dated by TCRdb to about 2019). Notes on the research overall: About half of the T-LGLL patients who underwent longitudinal sequencing carried canonical activating STAT3 mutations. More than half of T-LGLL patients received one or more immunosuppressive therapy regimens, with hematologic response in roughly 41% of those treated. Serial deep sequencing of TCRbeta CDR3 and STAT3 was performed in patients with T-cell large granular lymphocyte leukemia to reconstruct clonal hierarchy and dynamics. From an initial cohort of under 250 LGL patients, 15 to 20 representative T-LGLL cases were picked for longitudinal TCRbeta and STAT3 sequencing. A couple of patients with natural killer LGL leukemia were also sequenced longitudinally as controls within the study. Each patient was sequenced at an average of roughly 3.7 time points, ranging from 2 to 8 samplings.

Clipping removes 0 bases from V and 1 base from J, with 0 as the unmatched junction base count. The CDR3 numbers 14 residues from cysteine through phenylalanine. CDR3 DNA is the only sequence kept; it has 42 bases, read in frame from the first base. CDR1 and CDR2 are read off the germline V gene as SGHRS and YFSETQ. TCRbeta libraries were sequenced on an Illumina MiSeq, and an average of around 44,000 productive templates per sample was obtained. TCRbeta CDR3 libraries were generated with the immunoSEQ assay using multiplex PCR amplification. Per the authors' processing: Repertoire diversity was calculated as previously defined, and values close to 0 indicated extremely monoclonal samples. TCRdb retrieved this table from immuneACCESS and kept in-frame rearrangements only. Not all clones are present; in checked studies, unresolved V genes account for under half, and no reason is known for the remainder. V and J calls and clone size are those listed in that table; D and trimming were worked out from the DNA. The sample profile shows some 1,500 clones; 86% of them were found once. Clones ranked in the top ten supply 14% to 15% of the sample.

A note on this clone: Its specific antigen is unknown. Base quality data are lacking; no much larger clone is found one base away.

Summary of the overall study and its limitations: The linking of therapy response to changes in TCR clonal burden was complicated by variable intervals between samplings and differing treatment regimens. Persisting codominant clonotypes in some patients meant a small but highly pathogenic clone may have been missed. Dominant TCR clone burden was found to exceed STAT3 mutant burden in several patients, suggesting that STAT3 mutation arose secondarily within a pre-expanded clone. Because no samples were available when a clone first appeared, clonal expansion was inferred from samplings taken at other points. TCR clonotype switching after therapy was seen in about 35% of the 18 patients, with all newly emerging clones being STAT3 wild type. At least one immunodominant TCRbeta clonotype was present in every T-LGLL patient, and multiple immunodominant subclonotypes appeared in about half of the T-LGLL patients.

DNA was extracted from blood mononuclear cells, with the same DNA used for both TCR and STAT3 sequencing. The clonotype comes from a woman aged 35 to 49 with T-cell large granular lymphocyte leukemia. Some clones in this sample may be carry-over from other donors' samples. The age is the age at diagnosis. The chain is assembled from TRBV5-1 and TRBJ2-5; 7 of the junction bases match TRBD1. Sequenced input: peripheral blood mononuclear cells. The nucleotide sequence reads as follows: TGCGCCAGCAGCTTGGGGGACAGCCAAGAGACCCAGTACTTC. Its protein reads: CASSLGDSQETQYF.